This T cell receptor beta chain was documented in a study of T-cell memory formation after mild COVID-19 (TCRdb year 2021). About the study as a whole: TCR sequence clusters from the two donors were largely donor specific. T-cell clones expanding and contracting after mild COVID-19 in a couple of donors were tracked by longitudinal TCRalpha and TCRbeta repertoire sequencing. The cohort comprised two young, previously healthy adult volunteers, one female and one male.

Sequencing was performed on an Illumina NovaSeq 6000. Using 5'RACE with constant-segment primers, TCRalpha and TCRbeta cDNA libraries were constructed, with sample barcodes and unique molecular identifiers added in the process. Trizol reagent was used to extract RNA from every sample. The libraries were amplified in two PCR steps, and the second step added a second sample barcode and Illumina TruSeq adapters. Sequencing of the libraries was done on an Illumina NovaSeq, producing 2 x 150 bp paired-end reads. Turning to the authors' computational methods: With migec v1.2.7, reads were demultiplexed and then collapsed into UMI-guided consensus sequences. Using mixcr v2.1.11, the UMI consensuses were aligned to TRA and TRB V and J templates and assembled into clonotypes. Expanded or contracted clonotypes were those called significant by both edgeR and NoisET, with noise models trained on biological replicates. For edgeR calls, a false discovery rate-adjusted p below 0.01 and a log2 fold-change threshold of 1 were applied. As an exploratory analysis of dynamics, PCA with hierarchical clustering was applied to max-normalized trajectories of the 1000 most abundant clonotypes. Separately sequenced CD4+ and CD8+ repertoires were used to assign the CD4 or CD8 phenotype of responding clones. TCRdb trimmed public reads at Q25 via fastp, called clones via MiXCR and kept in-frame beta chains. When rows share a CDR3 protein, they turn into one entry using the most common DNA and genes. These V and J calls derive from TCRdb rather than the authors' analysis. For this sample the table gives approximately 500,000 distinct CDR3 sequences, of which about 23% were detected only once. Approximately 13% of the sample belongs to the ten largest clones.

Summary of the overall study and its limitations: Contracting CD4+ clones were located mainly in the CM and EM memory subsets, whereas CD8+ clones were found to be enriched in EMRA. Balanced CD4/CD8 phenotypes were observed for clones contracting from day 15 to 85, whereas a bias towards CD4+ was observed for a second wave of clones expanding from day 15 to 37. The detection of some responding clones in pre-infection memory suggests that pre-existing cross-reactive memory T cells joined the SARS-CoV-2 response. The second-wave clones that peaked on day 37 were not confirmed to be SARS-CoV-2 specific. Only a couple of mild cases were covered in the study, and larger cohorts including severe cases with pre-infection samples were considered necessary.

This clonotype was picked up many times. The antigen it binds to is not known. No base-level quality is on record; no much larger clone is a single base apart. After removal of 5 bases from V and 2 bases from J, the junction retains 4 bases not matched to a gene. CDR1 SQVTM and CDR2 ANQGSEA were looked up in the germline V gene. Reading from cysteine to phenylalanine, the CDR3 counts 16 amino acids. Just CDR3 DNA is preserved here, 48 bases in frame from base 1. PBMCs were isolated by Ficoll-Paque density gradient centrifugation. The rearrangement joined TRBV29-1 to TRBJ2-1, and TRBD2 matches 15 of the central bases. The sequence came from an adult woman who had mild COVID-19 (a few samples of this study predate the infection). The sample titles of this study are shuffled in the database, so cell type and time point are left out; the donor was told from shared clones. Sequences were obtained from PBMCs or a T cell subset sorted from them (not recorded which). The DNA is TGCAGCGTTAAGGGGACTAGCGGGAGGCCCTACAATGAGCAGTTCTTC. This codes for CSVKGTSGRPYNEQFF.